Described below is a single T cell receptor (beta chain) sequence and its context. The antigen is not known. This sample was included in a study of cytomegalovirus exposure and HLA in healthy donors. Study conclusions and caveats: Donors belonging to an Asian-associated ancestry cluster reportedly showed fewer N-insertions in productive TCRs than the approximately 640-donor mean, according to what a later analysis found.

V shed 3 bases and J 5 bases; nucleotides not matched to a gene: 18. This CDR3 contains 17 residues. From germline, CDR1 is GTSNPN and CDR2 SVGIG (reference sequence). PCR was performed using 60 Vbeta and 13 Jbeta primers. The method was immunoSEQ multiplex PCR; TCRdb's version includes in-frame clones alone and lacks a portion of them. The sample includes fewer than 150,000 clones, about 80% seen only once; the top ten take roughly 4.2%. V is TRBV30 and J is TRBJ2-5; 7 nucleotides align to TRBD2. The specimen was PBMCs. The TCR was taken from a man aged 40-55 years in good health and CMV-seropositive. The CDR3 DNA sequence: TGTGCCTGGAGACCCGCTATAGGGGACTACCGGCGGGAGACCCAGTACTTC. Encoded protein: CAWRPAIGDYRRETQYF.